The next 2 T cell receptor beta chains were all read from a single sample in a study of cytomegalovirus exposure and HLA in healthy donors (dated by TCRdb to about 2017). The receptor library was made with the immunoSEQ multiplex PCR assay. For the multiplex PCR, a mixture combining 60 forward primers for TCR Vbeta segments and 13 reverse primers for TCR Jbeta segments was used. TCRdb limited this immuneACCESS table to in-frame rearrangements with V and J called. A share of clones is missing; checked studies link under half to unresolved V genes, and the rest is unexplained. In this sample the table shows under 150,000 clones, 70% to 80% of which occur a single time. 2% to 2.5% of the sample is held by the ten biggest clonotypes. The sequenced material came from PBMCs. The receptor source for this set is a man in his late teens or twenties in good health and CMV-seronegative.

The genes are TRBV6-5 and TRBJ1-1, with 7 bases fitting TRBD1. The germline V gene encodes CDR1 MNHEY and CDR2 SVGAGI. The CDR3 is 14 amino acids. With V trimmed by 6 bases and J by 1 base, 5 bases remained unmatched. Here the CDR3 reads CASRETGTNTEAFF. The CDR3 DNA reads TGTGCCAGCAGGGAGACAGGGACGAACACTGAAGCTTTCTTT.

This chain uses TRBV2 with TRBJ1-2; D call uncertain. Germline loops: CDR1 SNHLY, CDR2 FYNNEI. Trimming stripped 5 bases from V and 6 bases from J, with 13 bases between. This CDR3 region has 13 residues. The CDR3 loop is CASSLFVMDGYTF. The DNA of the CDR3 is TGTGCCAGCAGTCTATTTGTTATGGATGGCTACACCTTC.